A selection of T cell receptor beta chains follows, all from one sample in a study of T cell responses to AZD1222 COVID-19 vaccine. Profiling relied on immunoSEQ multiplex PCR, and the TCRdb table lists in-frame clones only, not all of them. The sample holds about 160,000 clones, 91% seen once. Sequences were derived from peripheral blood, sampled on day 0 of AZD1222 vaccination. Receptors were obtained from an adult in good health. CDR3s include the opening cysteine and the closing phenylalanine or tryptophan. Each record gives: V gene, clone size, J gene, D gene, CDR3 DNA, CDR3 protein. D genes are given only for firm matches. Expanded clones get a size class; other rows say once, few or many, or leave the size out.

V: TRBV6-1; size: few; J: TRBJ1-6; D: -; DNA: TGTGCCAGCAGTGAGAGAGTAATCTATAATTCACCCCTCCACTTT; CDR3: CASSERVIYNSPLHF
V: TRBV7-9; size: -; J: TRBJ1-4; D: -; DNA: TGTGCCAGCAGCCCGGACGGGAATGAAAAACTGTTTTTT; CDR3: CASSPDGNEKLFF
V: TRBV27; size: -; J: TRBJ1-6; D: TRBD1; DNA: TGTGCCAGCAGTTTATCCGGGACAGGGAATTCACCCCTCCACTTT; CDR3: CASSLSGTGNSPLHF
V: TRBV19; size: -; J: TRBJ1-2; D: -; DNA: TGTGCCAGTAGTATAGGACAGACCTATGGCTACACCTTC; CDR3: CASSIGQTYGYTF
V: TRBV28; size: -; J: TRBJ2-7; D: TRBD1; DNA: TGTGCCAGCAGTACCCTACAGGGGTCTAGGGAGCAGTACTTC; CDR3: CASSTLQGSREQYF
V: TRBV10-3; size: -; J: TRBJ2-7; D: TRBD2; DNA: TGTGCCATCAGTGTCCTGACTAGCGGGAGTACCTACGAGCAGTACTTC; CDR3: CAISVLTSGSTYEQYF
V: TRBV6-2/TRBV6-3; size: -; J: TRBJ2-1; D: -; DNA: TGTGCCAGCAGTTACGACCCGACCTACAATGAGCAGTTCTTC; CDR3: CASSYDPTYNEQFF
V: TRBV5-1; size: once; J: TRBJ2-5; D: -; DNA: TGCGCCAGCTGGATACCCGGTAGGGAGACCCAGTACTTC; CDR3: CASWIPGRETQYF
V: TRBV5-1; size: once; J: TRBJ2-3; D: TRBD1; DNA: TGCGCCAGCAGCCCGGGACAGCGCACAGATACGCAGTATTTT; CDR3: CASSPGQRTDTQYF
V: TRBV6-5; size: -; J: TRBJ2-2; D: -; DNA: TGTGCCAGCAGTTCCGACGGACTGAGGACCGGGGAGCTGTTTTTT; CDR3: CASSSDGLRTGELFF
V: TRBV19; size: -; J: TRBJ2-1; D: -; DNA: TGTGCCAGTACTGCAACTTACCTGGATGAGCAGTTCTTC; CDR3: CASTATYLDEQFF
V: TRBV5-8; size: -; J: TRBJ1-1; D: -; DNA: TGTGCCAGCAGCTTATTCCGGGTCAACACTGAAGCTTTCTTT; CDR3: CASSLFRVNTEAFF
V: TRBV30; size: -; J: TRBJ1-1; D: -; DNA: TGTGCCTGGTATTCGGGACGGTCGAGCACTGAAGCTTTCTTT; CDR3: CAWYSGRSSTEAFF
V: TRBV7-3; size: once; J: TRBJ2-1; D: -; DNA: TGTGCCAGCAGCCGAGAAAGTTCGGGGCAGTTCTTC; CDR3: CASSRESSGQFF
V: TRBV30; size: -; J: TRBJ2-7; D: -; DNA: TGTGCCTGGACCCTCAAGGGGGGAGGGGGAGTCGGCTCCTACGAGCAGTACTTC; CDR3: CAWTLKGGGGVGSYEQYF
V: TRBV28; size: -; J: TRBJ2-3; D: TRBD2; DNA: TGTGCCAGCAGTTTAGTGGGCGGGAGGGCCACAGATACGCAGTATTTT; CDR3: CASSLVGGRATDTQYF
V: TRBV28; size: -; J: TRBJ1-5; D: -; DNA: TGTGCCAGCAGTTTAGTCCCCCGGGCCTGGGATCAGCCCCAGCATTTT; CDR3: CASSLVPRAWDQPQHF
V: TRBV7-2; size: -; J: TRBJ2-2; D: -; DNA: TGTGCCAGCAGCTCCACTCCAGCGAACACCGGGGAGCTGTTTTTT; CDR3: CASSSTPANTGELFF